Listed below are T cell receptor beta chains from one sample, sequenced in a study of blood T cell repertoires in COVID-19. Generated by immunoSEQ multiplex PCR, the TCRdb table keeps only in-frame clones and is missing some. Found here are approximately 270,000 clones, around 89% of them singletons; the top ten hold approximately 0.84%. The sequencing sample was made of peripheral blood. The origin of the receptors is a man aged 30 to 39 with acute or convalescent COVID-19. CDR3s include the opening cysteine and the closing phenylalanine or tryptophan. Fields, in order: D gene, clone size, V gene, J gene, CDR3 DNA, CDR3 protein. The D gene is left open where the match is weak. Some rows have no size entry. The others give once, few or many, or a class for an expanded clone.

d_gene: NA; abundance: once; v_gene: TRBV11-2; j_gene: TRBJ2-7; CDR3nt: TGTGCCAGCAGCCCTACGCCCTACGAGCAGTACTTC; CDR3aa: CASSPTPYEQYF
d_gene: NA; abundance: NA; v_gene: TRBV27; j_gene: TRBJ2-3; CDR3nt: TGTGCCAGCGGCCCGGGAACAGATACGCAGTATTTT; CDR3aa: CASGPGTDTQYF
d_gene: TRBD1; abundance: NA; v_gene: TRBV9; j_gene: TRBJ2-7; CDR3nt: TGTGCCAGCAGCCCCCTAGGACAGGCAACCTACGAGCAGTACTTC; CDR3aa: CASSPLGQATYEQYF
d_gene: TRBD1; abundance: NA; v_gene: TRBV30; j_gene: TRBJ1-2; CDR3nt: TGTGCCTGGAGCCCGGGACAGTTCATCGGCTACACCTTC; CDR3aa: CAWSPGQFIGYTF
d_gene: NA; abundance: NA; v_gene: TRBV27; j_gene: TRBJ2-2; CDR3nt: TGTGCCAGTAGGAGAGTGACCGGGGAGCTGTTTTTT; CDR3aa: CASRRVTGELFF
d_gene: NA; abundance: NA; v_gene: TRBV13; j_gene: TRBJ2-5; CDR3nt: TGTGCCAGCAGCGAAAGGGTCGGGCAGGGCGAGACCCAGTACTTC; CDR3aa: CASSERVGQGETQYF
d_gene: TRBD2; abundance: NA; v_gene: TRBV19; j_gene: TRBJ2-1; CDR3nt: TGTGCCAGTAGTATAATGAGGTCGGTGGGCGGGAGGGCCGATGAGCAGTTCTTC; CDR3aa: CASSIMRSVGGRADEQFF
d_gene: NA; abundance: NA; v_gene: TRBV19; j_gene: TRBJ1-5; CDR3nt: TGTGCCAGTAGTATGATGGTGGGAGGGATGGCGCTTGGTCAGCCCCAGCATTTT; CDR3aa: CASSMMVGGMALGQPQHF
d_gene: NA; abundance: NA; v_gene: TRBV9; j_gene: TRBJ2-3; CDR3nt: TGTGCCAGCAGCACCCCAGGGGAGGGGCCGGGCACAGATACGCAGTATTTT; CDR3aa: CASSTPGEGPGTDTQYF
d_gene: NA; abundance: NA; v_gene: TRBV28; j_gene: TRBJ1-1; CDR3nt: TGTGCCAGCAGTTTAGGGCAGTGGATGAACACTGAAGCTTTCTTT; CDR3aa: CASSLGQWMNTEAFF
d_gene: NA; abundance: NA; v_gene: TRBV28; j_gene: TRBJ1-2; CDR3nt: TGTGCCAGCTTGACCCCAGGGGTTAACTATGGCTACACCTTC; CDR3aa: CASLTPGVNYGYTF